This T cell receptor (beta chain) was recorded in a study of cytomegalovirus exposure and HLA in healthy donors. The donors were part of the validation cohort, which consisted of 120 subjects and was separate from the first cohort of 670 or so subjects. Data came from immunoSEQ multiplex PCR; TCRdb stores just in-frame clones and leaves some out. In the table there are about 50,000 clones, more than 90% of which are singletons. Study-wide results and caveats: Reportedly, cytomegalovirus status was diagnosed with high sensitivity and specificity. One later analysis, an examination of the approximately 120 validation repertoires, found that first-cohort TCR clusters tended to co-occur in them.

V lost 1 base and J lost 0, with 6 bases in between. Germline V gene sequence: CDR1 SGHTA, CDR2 FQGTGA. The CDR3 covers 15 residues. Notes on this clone: Its antigen is unknown.

The TCR sequence derives from a young man in good health and CMV-seronegative. The sample comprised PBMCs. This chain links TRBV7-3 with TRBJ1-4; tentatively, D is TRBD1 (5 bases). CDR3 sequence (DNA): TGTGCCAGCAGCTTAAGGGGGGCAACTAATGAAAAACTGTTTTTT. Translation gives CASSLRGATNEKLFF.